This T cell receptor (beta chain) was captured in a study of shared clonotypes between healthy human individuals. Deep-level running was used for the assay. Some clones are missing from TCRdb's copy, which holds only in-frame ones; the method was immunoSEQ multiplex PCR. The sample contains about 680,000 clones, 90% to 95% of which appear only once. About this clone: Mismatch with germline at one junction end may stem from a read error.

Terminally differentiated effector memory CD45RA+ cells were excluded from the naive CD8 cells, which were CD45RO-negative and positively selected for CCR7. CDR1 SSHAT and CDR2 FNYEAQ come from the germline V gene (reference sequence). This CDR3 has 15 amino acids. The chain employs TRBV7-7 and TRBJ2-3, with TRBD2 identical over 7 bases. Sequencing was carried out using naive CD8+ T cells sorted from blood. This receptor was identified in a man younger than 40 in good health. CDR3 sequence: CASSLAGAHTDTQYF. The CDR3 nucleotides are TGTGCTAGCAGCCTCGCGGGAGCCCACACAGATACGCAGTATTTT.